The following is a T cell receptor (beta chain) sequence with its context. Its matching antigen is unknown. A quantity of about 0.5 to 1 ug RNA underwent reverse transcription using random hexamers. From the immunoSEQ multiplex PCR reads, TCRdb called clonotypes with MiXCR, one entry per CDR3 protein. The data hold about 120,000 distinct CDR3 sequences, with just under 95% observed a single time. The data belong to a study of CD8 T cells in Susac syndrome. Study-level points and caveats: Clonal expansion of CD8+ cells in Susac peaked in TEMRA cells (and in active patients). The total CD8+ repertoires yielded 15 to 20 Susac-specific public clones and the CD8+ TEMRA repertoires yielded about five.

The receptor was isolated from a human donor with Susac syndrome. Sequencing input: CD8+ T cells from PBMCs.

The DNA of the CDR3 is TGTGCCAGCGAAGGAGGCGCTGGGGCCAACGTCCTGACTTTC. Its protein is CASEGGAGANVLTF. V usage is TRBV9 and J usage is TRBJ2-6, with D tentatively TRBD2 (5 bases). Per germline, CDR1 SGDLS and CDR2 YYNGEE. CDR3 length: 14 residues. The V end lost 7 bases, the J end lost 2 bases, and 10 bases lay between the germline ends.